One sample yielded the 2 T cell receptor beta chains listed below, sequenced in a study of radiation and T cells in renal cell carcinoma. As to treatment: 15 Gy SBRT to primary tumor, nephrectomy 4 weeks later. The table came from immunoSEQ multiplex PCR; TCRdb's copy has only in-frame clones and leaves some out. This table holds 10,000 to 15,000 clones, around a third found once. Source: tumor tissue, taken from a patient whose treatment included radiotherapy and nephrectomy. The source is a man between 60 and 70 years old with renal cell carcinoma.

The chain carries TRBV5-1 and TRBJ2-2; D is unresolved. The germline V and J ends were trimmed by 5 bases and 1 base, with 9 bases remaining between them. The CDR3 extends over 14 amino acids. Looked up from germline, CDR1 is SGHRS and CDR2 is YFSETQ. The CDR3 DNA follows: TGCGCCAGCAGTTTAGCAGTGAACACCGGGGAGCTGTTTTTT. Translation gives CASSLAVNTGELFF.

This clone was detected only a few times. The V and J genes are TRBV2 and TRBJ2-7; 7 positions agree with TRBD1. The CDR3 length is 12 residues. V shed 5 bases and J 5 bases; nucleotides not matched to a gene: 3. CDR1 SNHLY and CDR2 FYNNEI come from the germline V gene. For the CDR3, the DNA is TGTGCCAGCAGTCCAGACAGGGACGAGCAGTACTTC. As protein: CASSPDRDEQYF.